The present T cell receptor beta chain was sequenced within a study of blood T cell repertoires in COVID-19. The method was immunoSEQ multiplex PCR; TCRdb's version includes in-frame clones alone and lacks a portion of them. The table includes 150,000 or so clones, 85% to 90% detected once. In germline, CDR1 is MNHEY, CDR2 SVGEGT. This CDR3 spans 13 amino acids. Trimming shortened V by 4 bases and J by 6 bases, and 11 bases separated the two germline ends. The chain joins TRBV6-2 or TRBV6-3 to TRBJ2-3; D is ambiguous. The sample taken for sequencing was peripheral blood. The TCR comes from a man in his 60s with active or convalescent COVID-19. The CDR3: CASSFSILDTQYF. In DNA, the CDR3 is TGTGCCAGCAGTTTTTCTATTCTGGATACGCAGTATTTT.